The source of this T cell receptor beta chain is a study of cytomegalovirus exposure and HLA in healthy donors. A multiplex PCR was run with 60 Vbeta primers and 13 Jbeta primers. The method was immunoSEQ multiplex PCR; TCRdb's version includes in-frame clones alone and lacks a portion of them. The sample consists of more than 85,000 clones, about three quarters of them appearing once. V lost 4 bases to trimming and J lost 6 bases, with 10 bases between them. CDR3 length equals 12 residues. Germline V CDR1 and CDR2: SQVTM, ANQGSEA. The sequence was collected from a boy aged 5-17 years in good health and CMV-seronegative. This chain uses TRBV29-1 with TRBJ2-1, with D perhaps matching TRBD2 (5 bases). Sequences were obtained from PBMCs. For the CDR3, the DNA is TGCAGCGTTGGAGTTCTAGCCAATGAGCAGTTCTTC. This codes for CSVGVLANEQFF.